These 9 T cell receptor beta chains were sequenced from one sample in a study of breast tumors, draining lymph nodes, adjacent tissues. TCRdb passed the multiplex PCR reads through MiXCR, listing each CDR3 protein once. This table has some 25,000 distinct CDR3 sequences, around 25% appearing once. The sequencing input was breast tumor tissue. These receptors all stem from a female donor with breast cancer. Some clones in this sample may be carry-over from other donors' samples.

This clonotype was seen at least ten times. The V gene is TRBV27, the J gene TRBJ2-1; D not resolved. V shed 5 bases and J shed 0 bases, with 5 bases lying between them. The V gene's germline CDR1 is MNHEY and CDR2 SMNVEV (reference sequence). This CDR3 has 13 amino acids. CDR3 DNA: TGTGCCAGCAGTCCGACCTCCTACAATGAGCAGTTCTTC. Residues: CASSPTSYNEQFF.

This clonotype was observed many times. Here the CDR3 reads CASSLGQSGSLDTQYF. The CDR3 nucleotides are TGCGCCAGCAGCTTGGGTCAGAGCGGGAGTTTGGATACGCAGTATTTT. This sequence joins TRBV5-1 and TRBJ2-3; 8 bases agree with TRBD2. Unmatched junction bases numbered 9, after V lost 0 bases and J lost 6 bases. Looked up from germline, CDR1 is SGHRS and CDR2 is YFSETQ. The CDR3 length is 16 residues.

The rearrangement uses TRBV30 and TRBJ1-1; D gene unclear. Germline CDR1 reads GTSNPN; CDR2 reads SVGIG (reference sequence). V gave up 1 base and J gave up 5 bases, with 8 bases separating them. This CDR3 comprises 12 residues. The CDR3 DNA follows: TGTGCCTGGAGTGATGGAAATACTGAAGCTTTCTTT. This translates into CAWSDGNTEAFF.

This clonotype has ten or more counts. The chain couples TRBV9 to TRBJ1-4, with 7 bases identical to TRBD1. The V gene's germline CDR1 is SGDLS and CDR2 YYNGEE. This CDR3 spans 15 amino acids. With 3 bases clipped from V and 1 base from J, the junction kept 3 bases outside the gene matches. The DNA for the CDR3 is TGTGCCAGCAGCGGGGGGACAGAAACTAATGAAAAACTGTTTTTT. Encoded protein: CASSGGTETNEKLFF.

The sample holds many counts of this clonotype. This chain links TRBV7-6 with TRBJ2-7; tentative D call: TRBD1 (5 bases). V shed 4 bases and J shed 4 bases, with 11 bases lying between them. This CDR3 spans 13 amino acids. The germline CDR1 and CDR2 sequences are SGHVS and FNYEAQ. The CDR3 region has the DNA TGTGCCAGCAGCTCACTAAGACAGTACGAGCAGTACTTC. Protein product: CASSSLRQYEQYF.

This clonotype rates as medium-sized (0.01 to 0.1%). CDR3 in DNA: TGTGCCAGCAGCTTGGTGGGACAGGGGGACTCCTACGAGCAGTACTTC. Protein sequence: CASSLVGQGDSYEQYF. This sequence joins TRBV5-6 and TRBJ2-7; 11 bases fit TRBD1. The germline V gene encodes CDR1 SGHDT and CDR2 YYEEEE. J lost 0 bases, V lost 0 bases, and 2 bases had no gene match. This CDR3 region has 16 residues.

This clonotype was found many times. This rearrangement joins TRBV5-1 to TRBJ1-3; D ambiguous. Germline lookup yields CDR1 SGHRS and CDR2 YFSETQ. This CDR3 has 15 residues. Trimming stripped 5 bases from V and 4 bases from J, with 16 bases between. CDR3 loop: CASSLWGSGGNTIYF. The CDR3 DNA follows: TGCGCCAGCAGTCTCTGGGGATCTGGCGGAAACACCATATATTTT.

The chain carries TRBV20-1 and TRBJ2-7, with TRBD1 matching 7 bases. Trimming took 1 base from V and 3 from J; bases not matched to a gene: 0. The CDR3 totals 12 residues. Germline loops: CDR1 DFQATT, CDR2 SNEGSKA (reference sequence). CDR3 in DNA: TGCAGTGCTAGAGGGGACAGCTACGAGCAGTACTTC. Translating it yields CSARGDSYEQYF.

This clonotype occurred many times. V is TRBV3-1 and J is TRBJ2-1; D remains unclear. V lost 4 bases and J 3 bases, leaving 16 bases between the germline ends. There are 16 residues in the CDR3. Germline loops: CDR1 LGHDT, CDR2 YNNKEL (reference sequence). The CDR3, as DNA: TGTGCCAGCAGCCCATCCCACAGATCTAACTACAATGAGCAGTTCTTC. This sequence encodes CASSPSHRSNYNEQFF.